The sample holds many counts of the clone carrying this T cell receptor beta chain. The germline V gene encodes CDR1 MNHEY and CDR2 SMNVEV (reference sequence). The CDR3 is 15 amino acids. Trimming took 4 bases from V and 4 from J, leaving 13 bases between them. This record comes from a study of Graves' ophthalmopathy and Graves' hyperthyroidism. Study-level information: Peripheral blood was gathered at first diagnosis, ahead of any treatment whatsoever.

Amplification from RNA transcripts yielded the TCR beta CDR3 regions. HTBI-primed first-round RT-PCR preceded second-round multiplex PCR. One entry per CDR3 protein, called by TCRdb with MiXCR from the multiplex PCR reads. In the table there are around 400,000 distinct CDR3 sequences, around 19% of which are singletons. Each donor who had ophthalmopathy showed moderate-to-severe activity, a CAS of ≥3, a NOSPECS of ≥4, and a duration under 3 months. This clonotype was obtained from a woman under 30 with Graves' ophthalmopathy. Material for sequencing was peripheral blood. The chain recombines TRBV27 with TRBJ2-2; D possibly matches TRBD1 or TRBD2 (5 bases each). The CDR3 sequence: CASSSPGPITGELFF. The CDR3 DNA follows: TGTGCCAGCAGTTCACCGGGACCCATCACCGGGGAGCTGTTTTTT.